The subject of this entry is one T cell receptor (beta chain). The target antigen is unknown. Germline values: CDR1 SGHTA, CDR2 FQGNSA. CDR3 length: 12 residues. V shed 5 bases and J shed 7 bases, with 9 bases lying between them. Time point indicated: peripheral blood 6 weeks after treatment start. Each individual provided 1 to 8 samples (taken pretreatment and on-treatment). This entry comes from a study of PD-L1 blockade in urothelial cancer. Profiled with immunoSEQ multiplex PCR; TCRdb holds only in-frame clones, not every one. The sample holds 40,000 to 50,000 clones, roughly 86% seen once. Study-level results: Blood TCR clonality below the median before treatment was a predictor of better survival.

This TCR was recovered from a man in his sixties with urothelial cancer. The chain recombines TRBV7-2 with TRBJ2-1, with D tentatively TRBD2 (5 bases). The specimen was PBMCs, collected around atezolizumab (anti-PD-L1) treatment. CDR3 sequence: CASSRTGNEQFF. CDR3 coding DNA: TGTGCCAGCAGCCGAACGGGGAATGAGCAGTTCTTC.